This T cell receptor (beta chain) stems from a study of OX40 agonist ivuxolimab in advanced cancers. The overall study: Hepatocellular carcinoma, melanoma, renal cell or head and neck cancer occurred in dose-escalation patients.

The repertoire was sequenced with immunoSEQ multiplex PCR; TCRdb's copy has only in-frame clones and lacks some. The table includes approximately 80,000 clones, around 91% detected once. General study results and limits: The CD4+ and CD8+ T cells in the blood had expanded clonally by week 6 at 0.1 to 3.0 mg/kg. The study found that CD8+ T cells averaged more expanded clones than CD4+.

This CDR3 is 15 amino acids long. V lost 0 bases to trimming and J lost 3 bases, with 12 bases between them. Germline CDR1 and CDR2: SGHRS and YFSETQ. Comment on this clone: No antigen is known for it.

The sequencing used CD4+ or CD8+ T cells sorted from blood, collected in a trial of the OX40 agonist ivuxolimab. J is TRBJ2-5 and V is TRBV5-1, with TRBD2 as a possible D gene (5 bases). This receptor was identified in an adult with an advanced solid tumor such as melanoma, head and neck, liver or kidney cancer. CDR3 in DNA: TGCGCCAGCAGCTTGGCCCCGCCCGGGAAAGAGACCCAGTACTTC. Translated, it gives CASSLAPPGKETQYF.